These 25 T cell receptor beta chains originate from one sample sequenced in a study of post-analysis software for immune sequencing data. Study-level points and caveats: Higher frequency in patients than in controls was seen for a handful of TRBV segments, with TRBV5-6, TRBV5-1 and TRBV20-1 among them.

Their antigens remain unidentified. Carried by the TCR beta cDNA libraries were unique molecular identifiers. TCRdb recomputed calls from the PCR reads with MiXCR, one row per CDR3 protein. Of 380,000 or so distinct CDR3 sequences in the sample, about a third were seen once. Sequencing input: blood. The receptors were sampled from a girl aged 5-17 years with multiple sclerosis.

The genes are TRBV27 and TRBJ1-2, with no clear D. Germline-derived CDR1 and CDR2 are MNHEY and SMNVEV (reference sequence). Trimming took off 0 bases at V and 6 bases at J, with 5 bases between the two ends. The CDR3 totals 12 residues. The CDR3: CASSLSGHGYTF. The CDR3 nucleotides are TGTGCCAGCAGTTTATCTGGACATGGCTACACCTTC.

The rearrangement joins TRBV6-5 to TRBJ2-7; 9 bases align to TRBD1. The CDR3 is 14 residues long. V shed 6 bases and J 5 bases; nucleotides not matched to a gene: 8. Germline CDR1 MNHEY, CDR2 SVGAGI. The CDR3 region has the DNA TGTGCCAGCAGCACAGGGGGCGTAGGGAACGAGCAGTACTTC. Encoded protein: CASSTGGVGNEQYF.

This clonotype was found many times. The V gene is TRBV7-3, the J gene TRBJ1-1; the D gene is possibly TRBD1 (5 bases). CDR1 is SGHTA and CDR2 is FQGTGA in the germline V gene. V lost 0 bases and J lost 4, with 9 bases in between. The CDR3 sequence is 14 residues long. CDR3 amino acids: CASSLTGGRTEAFF. CDR3 in DNA: TGTGCCAGCAGCTTAACTGGGGGTCGCACTGAAGCTTTCTTT.

The J gene is TRBJ2-3, the V gene TRBV10-3, with 7 bases matching TRBD2. Trimming at V came to 6 bases and at J to 6 bases, leaving 6 bases not matched to a gene. Germline V gene sequence: CDR1 ENHRY, CDR2 SYGVKD. This CDR3 is built from 13 residues. The CDR3 DNA reads as TGTGCCATCAGCAACGGGGGGAAGGATACGCAGTATTTT. It translates to CAISNGGKDTQYF.

The chain's CDR3 is CSATELASFTGELFF. DNA for the CDR3: TGCAGTGCCACCGAACTAGCTTCATTTACCGGGGAGCTGTTTTTT. The chain employs TRBV20-1 and TRBJ2-2, with D maybe TRBD2 (6 bases). CDR3 length: 15 residues. Trimming stripped 6 bases from V and 5 bases from J, with 19 bases between. Looked up from germline, CDR1 is DFQATT and CDR2 is SNEGSKA (reference sequence).

As for this clonotype: At one end, the junction sequence differs from germline, possibly due to a read error. The V gene is TRBV9, the J gene TRBJ1-1; D gene uncertain. The CDR3 extends over 13 amino acids. CDR1 and CDR2 (germline): SGDLS, YYNGEE. CDR3 coding DNA: TGTGCCGGCAGCGTAGAAGTAGGGAGTGAAGCTTTCTTT. Translating gives CAGSVEVGSEAFF. Drawing the rest from reference TRBV9 and TRBJ1-1, the complete variable domain is DSGVTQTPKHLITATGQRVTLRCSPRSGDLSVYWYQQSLDQGLQFLIQYYNGEERAKGNILERFSAQQFPDLHSELNLSSLELGDSALYFCAGSVEVGSEAFFGQGTRLTVV.

There are a few counts of this clonotype. The chain links TRBV5-5 to TRBJ1-2; D gene unclear. This CDR3 comprises 12 residues. Trimming stripped 2 bases from V and 6 bases from J, with 8 bases between. CDR1 is SGHKS, CDR2 YYEKEE, per germline (reference sequence). CDR3 DNA: TGTGCCAGCAGCTTTTTAGGGAATGGCTACACCTTC. The encoded protein is CASSFLGNGYTF.

The chain couples TRBV11-2 to TRBJ2-4; 12 bases are shared with TRBD1. The DNA matches TRBJ2-7 better at its end, which makes the J call doubtful. The germline gives CDR1 SGHAT, CDR2 FQNNGV. This CDR3 has 16 residues. The CDR3 nucleotides are TGTGCCAGCAGCTACCTACCCGGGACAGGGGGCCACGAGCAGTACTTC. Protein sequence: CASSYLPGTGGHEQYF.

The chain's CDR3 is CAIRETGGAPETQYF. CDR3 nucleotides: TGTGCCATCAGGGAAACCGGGGGGGCCCCCGAGACCCAGTACTTC. The gene calls are TRBV10-3 and TRBJ2-5, with 8 bases identical to TRBD2. Per the germline V gene, CDR1 is ENHRY and CDR2 is SYGVKD. The CDR3 runs to 15 residues. Trimming cost V 6 bases and J 5 bases; bases outside gene matches: 11.

This clonotype came up once. J is TRBJ2-3 and V is TRBV12-3 or TRBV12-4; possibly TRBD2 for D (7 bases). The CDR3 covers 14 residues. Trimming stripped 6 bases from V and 4 bases from J, with 14 bases between. CDR3 residues: CASRGGAGPDTQYF. The DNA for the CDR3 is TGTGCCAGCAGGGGGGGGGCGGGGCCAGATACGCAGTATTTT.

This clonotype was seen repeatedly, ten times or more. The chain combines TRBV7-2 with TRBJ2-7, with a weak D call TRBD1 (5 bases). This CDR3 comprises 12 residues. Trimming took off 2 bases at V and 6 bases at J, with 8 bases between the two ends. CDR1 and CDR2 (germline): SGHTA, FQGNSA. The CDR3 loop reads CASSLLRAEQYF. CDR3 coding DNA: TGTGCCAGCAGCTTACTCAGGGCCGAGCAGTACTTC. Using reference TRBV7-2 and TRBJ2-7 for the parts outside the CDR3, the full variable domain is GAGVSQSPSNKVTEKGKDVELRCDPISGHTALYWYRQSLGQGLEFLIYFQGNSAPDKSGLPSDRFSAERTGGSVSTLTIQRTQQEDSAVYLCASSLLRAEQYFGPGTRLTVT.

The V and J genes are TRBV7-2 and TRBJ2-1; D tentatively reads TRBD1 or TRBD2 (5 bases each). This CDR3 has 14 residues. With 4 bases removed from V and 8 bases from J, the gap between germline ends came to 15 bases. Germline CDR1 is SGHTA and CDR2 is FQGNSA. The DNA for the CDR3 is TGTGCCAGCAGCTCGGGGCCCACCCGGGATGAGCAGTTCTTC. Translating gives CASSSGPTRDEQFF.

The V and J genes are TRBV3-1 and TRBJ2-3; D not certain. Germline V gene lookup returns CDR1 LGHDT and CDR2 YNNKEL (reference sequence). V was trimmed by 0 bases and J by 7 bases, leaving 8 bases between them. The CDR3 loop spans 13 amino acids. CDR3 in amino acids: CASSQDWVNTQYF. The CDR3 DNA sequence: TGTGCCAGCAGCCAAGATTGGGTGAATACGCAGTATTTT.

This clonotype was detected only a few times. The chain uses TRBV5-5 and TRBJ2-3; D is perhaps TRBD1 (5 bases). Germline CDR1 and CDR2: SGHKS and YYEKEE (reference sequence). The CDR3 covers 18 residues. Trimming removed 4 bases from V and 2 bases from J, with 23 bases in between. CDR3 sequence: CASSPQSPWGYSTDTQYF. The CDR3 DNA sequence: TGTGCCAGCAGCCCGCAGTCGCCTTGGGGCTATTCCACAGATACGCAGTATTTT.

V usage is TRBV15 and J usage is TRBJ1-1; D gene uncertain. Trimming took off 1 base at V and 1 base at J, with 7 bases between the two ends. The germline CDR1 and CDR2 sequences are LNHNV and YYDKDF (reference sequence). CDR3 size: 14 residues. The CDR3 bases are TGTGCCACCAGCAGAGTTAAGGGGAACACTGAAGCTTTCTTT. Translation gives CATSRVKGNTEAFF.

The chain is built from TRBV3-1 and TRBJ2-3, with D possibly matching TRBD1 (6 bases). In germline, CDR1 is LGHDT, CDR2 YNNKEL (reference sequence). This CDR3 spans 17 amino acids. V dropped 0 bases and J dropped 2 bases, with 15 bases sitting between them. DNA for the CDR3: TGTGCCAGCAGCCAAGAGTTCGACAGGTCCTTCACAGATACGCAGTATTTT. Amino acid sequence: CASSQEFDRSFTDTQYF.

The chain carries TRBV29-1 and TRBJ1-2, with D maybe TRBD1 (6 bases). The CDR3 is 14 residues long. Germline V gene data show CDR1 as SQVTM and CDR2 as ANQGSEA. V was trimmed by 6 bases and J by 3 bases, leaving 17 bases between them. CDR3 sequence (DNA): TGCAGCGTGAATCAACAGGGTGATGACTATGGCTACACCTTC. This encodes CSVNQQGDDYGYTF.

This clonotype was recorded a few times. This sequence joins TRBV20-1 and TRBJ1-2; D is ambiguous. The V gene's germline CDR1 is DFQATT and CDR2 SNEGSKA (reference sequence). This CDR3 comprises 14 residues. Trimming stripped 6 bases from V and 5 bases from J, with 19 bases between. The CDR3 reads CSAPSPVDGYGYTF. DNA of the CDR3: TGCAGTGCCCCATCCCCGGTAGACGGGTATGGCTACACCTTC.

This clonotype was detected only once. The CDR3 is CSAKEGTGYEKLFF. DNA for the CDR3: TGCAGTGCCAAGGAAGGGACAGGGTATGAAAAACTGTTTTTT. The rearrangement joins TRBV20-1 to TRBJ1-4; 9 bases align to TRBD1. Germline V gene lookup returns CDR1 DFQATT and CDR2 SNEGSKA (reference sequence). V shed 6 bases, J shed 6 bases, and the junction held 8 bases outside the gene matches. The length of the CDR3 is 14 residues.

This clonotype occurred a few times. The chain joins TRBV7-9 to TRBJ1-4, with unresolved D. The CDR3 length is 15 residues. V lost 5 bases and J 3 bases, leaving 13 bases between the germline ends. Germline V CDR1 and CDR2: SEHNR, FQNEAQ (reference sequence). DNA of the CDR3: TGTGCCAGCAGCCCTTTTGACACCTCTAATGAAAAACTGTTTTTT. It encodes CASSPFDTSNEKLFF.

This chain links TRBV29-1 with TRBJ2-1, with D perhaps TRBD2 (7 bases). Trimming shortened V by 4 bases and J by 6 bases, and 13 bases separated the two germline ends. This CDR3 has 13 residues. Germline V gene lookup returns CDR1 SQVTM and CDR2 ANQGSEA. The CDR3 region is CSVVRGALNEQFF. Here the CDR3 DNA reads TGCAGCGTTGTACGGGGGGCCCTCAATGAGCAGTTCTTC.

This clonotype appeared a few times. The chain joins TRBV5-6 to TRBJ2-5; D not resolved. This CDR3 is built from 13 residues. V lost 4 bases and J 5 bases, leaving 12 bases between the germline ends. The germline gives CDR1 SGHDT, CDR2 YYEEEE. The CDR3 nucleotides read TGTGCCAGCAGCCCACTCCAGCTGGAGACCCAGTACTTC. Protein product: CASSPLQLETQYF.

This chain joins TRBV20-1 and TRBJ2-3, with 7 bases identical to TRBD1. Losses at the gene ends were 6 bases for V and 6 bases for J; bases not matched to a gene: 9. Looked up from germline, CDR1 is DFQATT and CDR2 is SNEGSKA (reference sequence). The CDR3 covers 13 residues. CDR3 in amino acids: CSAWKGAGDTQYF. The DNA of the CDR3 is TGCAGTGCGTGGAAGGGGGCAGGGGATACGCAGTATTTT.

V gene TRBV18 combines with J gene TRBJ2-7; 10 nucleotides match TRBD1. Looked up from germline, CDR1 is KGHSH and CDR2 is LQKENI. Trimming took 3 bases from V and 5 from J; bases not matched to a gene: 4. The CDR3 length is 14 residues. The CDR3 DNA follows: TGTGCCAGCTCACCGCGGGACAGGGGAAACGAGCAGTACTTC. Translated, it gives CASSPRDRGNEQYF.

The chain employs TRBV3-1 and TRBJ2-7, with 8 bases identical to TRBD1. The CDR3 runs to 12 residues. V lost 1 base, J lost 9 bases, and 2 bases stayed unmatched. Looked up from germline, CDR1 is LGHDT and CDR2 is YNNKEL (reference sequence). This CDR3 is CASSQVDRAQYF. CDR3 coding DNA: TGTGCCAGCAGCCAAGTGGACAGGGCGCAGTACTTC.